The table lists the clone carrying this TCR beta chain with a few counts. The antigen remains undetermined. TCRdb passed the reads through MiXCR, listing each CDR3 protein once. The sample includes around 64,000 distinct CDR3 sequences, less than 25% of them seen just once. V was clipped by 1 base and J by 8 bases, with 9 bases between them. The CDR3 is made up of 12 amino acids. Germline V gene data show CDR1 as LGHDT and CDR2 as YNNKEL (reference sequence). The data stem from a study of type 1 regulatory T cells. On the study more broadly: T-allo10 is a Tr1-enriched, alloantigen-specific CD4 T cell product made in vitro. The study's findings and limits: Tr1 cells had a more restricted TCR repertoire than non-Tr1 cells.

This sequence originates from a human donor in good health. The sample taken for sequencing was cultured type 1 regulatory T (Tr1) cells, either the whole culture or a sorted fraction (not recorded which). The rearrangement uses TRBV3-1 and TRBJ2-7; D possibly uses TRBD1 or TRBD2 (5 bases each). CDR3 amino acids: CASSQGPGQQYF. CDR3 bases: TGTGCCAGCAGCCAAGGACCGGGACAGCAGTACTTC.